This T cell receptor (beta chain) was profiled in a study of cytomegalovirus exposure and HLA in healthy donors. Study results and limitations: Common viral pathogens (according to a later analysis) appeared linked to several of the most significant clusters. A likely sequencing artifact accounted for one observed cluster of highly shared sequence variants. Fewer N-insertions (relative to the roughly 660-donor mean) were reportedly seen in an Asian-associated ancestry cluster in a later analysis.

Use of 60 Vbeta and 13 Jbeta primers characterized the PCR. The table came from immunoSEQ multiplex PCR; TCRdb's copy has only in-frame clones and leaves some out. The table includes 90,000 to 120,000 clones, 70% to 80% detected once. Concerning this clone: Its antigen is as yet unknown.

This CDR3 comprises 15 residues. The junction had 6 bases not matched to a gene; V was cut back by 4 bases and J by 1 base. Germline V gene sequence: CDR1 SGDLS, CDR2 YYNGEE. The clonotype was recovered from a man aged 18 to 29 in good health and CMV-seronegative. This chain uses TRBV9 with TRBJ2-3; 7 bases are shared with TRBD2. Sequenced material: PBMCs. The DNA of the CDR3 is TGTGCCAGCAGCAGCCTCGGGAGGCGCACAGATACGCAGTATTTT. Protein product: CASSSLGRRTDTQYF.